One sample yielded the 18 T cell receptor beta chains listed below, sequenced in a study of T-cell reconstitution after alpha-beta-depleted transplantation in children. Using unique molecular identifiers, the investigators prepared the TCRbeta library. From the PCR reads, TCRdb called clonotypes with MiXCR, one entry per CDR3 protein. This sample has 440,000 or so distinct CDR3 sequences; approximately 42% occur once, and the top ten carry 27%. The sample here was PBMCs, taken before TCRalphabeta/CD19-depleted stem cell transplant. These receptors were taken from a girl aged 2 to 10 with aplastic anemia, due to receive a stem cell transplant.

The chain couples TRBV20-1 to TRBJ2-1; 8 bases map to TRBD2. V gave up 0 bases and J gave up 2 bases; unmatched junction bases: 6. This CDR3 region has 16 residues. Germline assignment: CDR1 DFQATT and CDR2 SNEGSKA (reference sequence). CDR3 residues: CSARDHRGLAYNEQFF. The CDR3 nucleotides read TGCAGTGCTAGAGATCATAGGGGACTAGCCTACAATGAGCAGTTCTTC.

This clonotype was observed a handful of times. The genes are TRBV9 and TRBJ1-2; D call uncertain. From germline, CDR1 is SGDLS and CDR2 YYNGEE. The CDR3 spans 17 residues. V was clipped by 3 bases and J by 1 base, with 19 bases between them. CDR3 nucleotides: TGTGCCAGCAGCGCCCGACCAATGAGAGCCATTAACTATGGCTACACCTTC. It encodes CASSARPMRAINYGYTF. The whole variable domain, remainder taken from reference TRBV9 and TRBJ1-2, is DSGVTQTPKHLITATGQRVTLRCSPRSGDLSVYWYQQSLDQGLQFLIQYYNGEERAKGNILERFSAQQFPDLHSELNLSSLELGDSALYFCASSARPMRAINYGYTFGSGTRLTVV.

V gene TRBV7-8 combines with J gene TRBJ1-2, with 10 bases fitting TRBD1. The V gene end was trimmed by 5 bases and the J gene end by 5 bases; junction bases not matched to a gene: 14. CDR3 length: 17 amino acids. The V gene's germline CDR1 is SGHVS and CDR2 FQNEAQ. This CDR3 reads CASSTRGDRGGIYGYTF. As DNA, the CDR3 is TGTGCCAGCAGCACGAGGGGGGACAGGGGTGGGATTTATGGCTACACCTTC.

V is TRBV4-1 and J is TRBJ1-1; D gene uncertain. The length of the CDR3 is 18 residues. CDR1 is MGHRA, CDR2 YSYEKL, per germline. The V gene lost 0 bases and the J gene lost 0 bases, with 17 bases spanning the gap. The CDR3 here is CASSQDWAPLGLNTEAFF. CDR3 sequence (DNA): TGCGCCAGCAGCCAAGATTGGGCCCCCCTCGGCCTGAACACTGAAGCTTTCTTT.

This clonotype occurred a few times. This rearrangement joins TRBV15 to TRBJ2-1; D is ambiguous. CDR1 is LNHNV, CDR2 YYDKDF, per germline (reference sequence). The CDR3 runs 15 residues. With 0 bases removed from V and 9 bases from J, the gap between germline ends came to 15 bases. CDR3 protein: CATSREGSHNSEQFF. CDR3 DNA sequence: TGTGCCACCAGCAGAGAGGGTAGCCACAATAGTGAGCAGTTCTTC.

The chain joins TRBV7-9 to TRBJ2-3; D may match TRBD1 or TRBD2 (5 bases each). CDR1 and CDR2 (germline): SEHNR, FQNEAQ (reference sequence). The CDR3 is 16 residues long. V was clipped by 5 bases and J by 2 bases, with 17 bases between them. CDR3 coding DNA: TGTGCCAGCAGCCCCGATCGGGACGGACACACAGATACGCAGTATTTT. The encoded protein is CASSPDRDGHTDTQYF.

In DNA, the CDR3 is TGCGCCAGCAGCTTCGGGACAGGGGGCGCTAGCACAGATACGCAGTATTTT. This sequence encodes CASSFGTGGASTDTQYF. V gene TRBV5-1 combines with J gene TRBJ2-3; 12 bases fit TRBD1. The germline V gene encodes CDR1 SGHRS and CDR2 YFSETQ. Germline trimming cut 2 bases from V and 0 bases from J; bases unmatched to any gene: 4. This CDR3 comprises 17 residues.

The chain couples TRBV15 to TRBJ2-7, with D possibly TRBD2 on 5 matching bases. Germline V gives CDR1 LNHNV, CDR2 YYDKDF (reference sequence). The CDR3 extends over 16 amino acids. The germline V and J ends were trimmed by 0 bases and 3 bases, with 15 bases remaining between them. The CDR3 DNA reads as TGTGCCACCAGCAGAGAGATTGGAGACGGAGGCTACGAGCAGTACTTC. This sequence encodes CATSREIGDGGYEQYF.

This clonotype showed up just a few times. Here the CDR3 reads CASSLNVGSRIQETQYF. Here the CDR3 DNA reads TGTGCCAGCAGCCTCAACGTCGGCTCGAGAATTCAAGAGACCCAGTACTTC. The chain couples TRBV5-6 to TRBJ2-5; D is ambiguous. V was cut by 4 bases and J by 2 bases, with 21 bases left in between. Looked up from germline, CDR1 is SGHDT and CDR2 is YYEEEE. The CDR3 runs to 17 residues.

The chain is built from TRBV3-1 and TRBJ2-7; 7 bases are a match to TRBD2. This CDR3 spans 16 amino acids. V was clipped by 1 base and J by 3 bases; unmatched bases: 9. CDR1 is LGHDT, CDR2 YNNKEL, per germline (reference sequence). The CDR3 DNA reads TGTGCCAGCAGCCAAGGTAGGATTAGCGGGTACTACGAGCAGTACTTC. Its translation: CASSQGRISGYYEQYF.

This chain links TRBV7-9 with TRBJ1-1; maybe TRBD1 (6 bases). Trimming cost V 5 bases and J 4 bases, with 14 bases left between them. This CDR3 contains 14 residues. Germline V gene data show CDR1 as SEHNR and CDR2 as FQNEAQ (reference sequence). CDR3 DNA sequence: TGTGCCAGCAGCCCTGAGGGGGGATTCACTGAAGCTTTCTTT. Translating it yields CASSPEGGFTEAFF.

The table lists this clonotype with many counts. The V gene is TRBV7-2, the J gene TRBJ2-3; D remains unclear. This CDR3 has 15 residues. Germline CDR1 and CDR2: SGHTA and FQGNSA. V was cut by 5 bases and J by 1 base, with 13 bases left in between. The chain's CDR3 is CASSGRSSRTDTQYF. The CDR3 region has the DNA TGTGCCAGCAGCGGCCGGTCTTCCCGCACAGATACGCAGTATTTT.

This clonotype was counted a few times. The chain recombines TRBV7-7 with TRBJ2-5, with 8 bases lining up with TRBD2. The CDR3 totals 15 residues. With V trimmed by 2 bases and J by 5 bases, 7 bases remained unmatched. The V gene's germline CDR1 is SSHAT and CDR2 FNYEAQ (reference sequence). The CDR3 reads CASSLRAGAPETQYF. In nucleotides, the CDR3 is TGTGCCAGCAGCTTACGAGCGGGGGCCCCCGAGACCCAGTACTTC.

This chain joins TRBV15 and TRBJ2-5; a weak D match, TRBD1 (6 bases). The CDR3 extends over 15 amino acids. The germline V and J ends were trimmed by 0 bases and 5 bases, with 13 bases remaining between them. CDR1 and CDR2 (germline): LNHNV, YYDKDF (reference sequence). The CDR3 sequence is CATSRDPGALETQYF. CDR3 nucleotide sequence: TGTGCCACCAGCAGAGATCCAGGGGCTTTGGAGACCCAGTACTTC.

The chain carries TRBV5-5 and TRBJ2-3; D is unclear. There are 15 residues in the CDR3. From germline, CDR1 is SGHKS and CDR2 YYEKEE (reference sequence). V was pared by 1 base and J by 4 bases, with 13 bases between. CDR3 sequence reads: CASSLTARGSDTQYF. In DNA, the CDR3 is TGTGCCAGCAGCTTGACGGCAAGAGGTTCAGATACGCAGTATTTT.

The rearrangement links TRBV6-1 to TRBJ1-1; 11 bases fit TRBD1. The CDR3 consists of 15 residues. The trim removed 6 bases at V and 4 bases at J, leaving 7 bases unmatched. The germline CDR1 and CDR2 sequences are MNHNS and SASEGT. In DNA, the CDR3 is TGTGCCAGCAGCCTGGGACAGGGGGGGAGCACTGAAGCTTTCTTT. Translated: CASSLGQGGSTEAFF.

This chain connects TRBV6-5 to TRBJ2-7; 7 bases fit TRBD1. The CDR3 is made up of 13 amino acids. The germline V gene has CDR1 MNHEY and CDR2 SVGAGI. V lost 0 bases, J lost 6 bases, and 2 bases stayed unmatched. The DNA for the CDR3 is TGTGCCAGCAGTTACTCGACAGGGAGCGAGCAGTACTTC. Its translation: CASSYSTGSEQYF.

This clonotype was counted between two and nine times. The chain links TRBV20-1 to TRBJ2-1; 12 bases line up with TRBD2. The CDR3 is made up of 14 amino acids. With V trimmed by 6 bases and J by 10 bases, 10 bases remained unmatched. Germline V CDR1 and CDR2: DFQATT, SNEGSKA (reference sequence). CDR3 residues: CSARLAGAPREQFF. CDR3 nucleotides: TGCAGTGCAAGACTAGCGGGAGCTCCCAGGGAGCAGTTCTTC.